This T cell receptor (beta chain) was recorded in a study of shared T cell receptors in the human thymus. V shed 6 bases and J shed 4 bases, with 27 bases lying between them. From germline, CDR1 is SGHRS and CDR2 YFSETQ. CDR3 length: 18 amino acids. This table comes from immunoSEQ multiplex PCR, and its TCRdb copy is limited to in-frame clones, with some not included. The table lists hundreds of thousands of clones, around 87% of them singletons. This same sample was also part of a study on human thymus T cells. Turning to that study: The donor group consisted of healthy Finnish infants who were having corrective surgery for congenital heart defects. Thymic material originated from resections removed in the course of corrective heart surgery. Across thymic and blood repertoires, the usage of V and J genes appeared to be biased. Related research described strongly overlapping thymic repertoires in unrelated people.

The sequenced sample was thymocytes. The rearrangement links TRBV5-1 to TRBJ2-3; TRBD2 is a possible D gene (7 bases). The receptor was derived from a boy in the first two years of life with a congenital heart defect. The CDR3 nucleotides read TGCGCCAGCACCATTACCCTACGGGGGGCAACTAGTTCAGATACGCAGTATTTT. Its translation: CASTITLRGATSSDTQYF.